This note documents a single T cell receptor beta chain sequence. These data belong to a study of blood T cell repertoires in COVID-19. Overall study context: PBMCs, B-cell-depleted T cells, or T cells were the source of the cDNA or gDNA that made up the material.

The authors' processing: Amplification of reference gene primers was used by the study to estimate nucleated cell counts. The repertoire was sequenced with immunoSEQ multiplex PCR; TCRdb's copy has only in-frame clones and lacks some. V and J calls and clone size are given by that table; D and trimming were obtained from the DNA. This table has over 200,000 clones, approximately 90% appearing once. Sequenced: peripheral blood. The receptor was derived from a woman aged 35 to 49 with acute or convalescent COVID-19.

CDR3 region: CASSPSGVNEKLFF. CDR3 nucleotide sequence: TGTGCCAGCTCCCCAAGCGGGGTTAATGAAAAACTGTTTTTT. V is TRBV18 and J is TRBJ1-4; no clear D gene. This CDR3 contains 14 residues. V lost 6 bases to trimming and J lost 4 bases, with 12 bases between them. The germline V gene has CDR1 KGHSH and CDR2 LQKENI.